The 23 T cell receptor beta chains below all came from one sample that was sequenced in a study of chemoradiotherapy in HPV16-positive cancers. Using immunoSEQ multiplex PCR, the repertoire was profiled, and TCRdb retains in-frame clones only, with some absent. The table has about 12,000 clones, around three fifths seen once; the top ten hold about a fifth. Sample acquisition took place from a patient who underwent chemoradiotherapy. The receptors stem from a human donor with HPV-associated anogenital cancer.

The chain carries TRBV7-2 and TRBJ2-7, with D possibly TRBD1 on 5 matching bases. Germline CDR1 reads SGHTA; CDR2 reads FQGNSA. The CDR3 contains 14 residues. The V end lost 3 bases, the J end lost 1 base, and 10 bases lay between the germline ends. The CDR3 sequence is CASSFTRDSYEQYF. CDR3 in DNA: TGTGCCAGCAGCTTTACCAGGGATTCCTACGAGCAGTACTTC.

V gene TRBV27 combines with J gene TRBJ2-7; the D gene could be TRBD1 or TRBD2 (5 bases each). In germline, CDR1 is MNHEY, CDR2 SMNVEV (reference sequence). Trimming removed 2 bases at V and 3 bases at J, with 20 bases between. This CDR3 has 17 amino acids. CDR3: CASSLAAGGHPFYEQYF. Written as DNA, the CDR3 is TGTGCCAGCAGTTTAGCCGCTGGGGGTCACCCTTTCTACGAGCAGTACTTC.

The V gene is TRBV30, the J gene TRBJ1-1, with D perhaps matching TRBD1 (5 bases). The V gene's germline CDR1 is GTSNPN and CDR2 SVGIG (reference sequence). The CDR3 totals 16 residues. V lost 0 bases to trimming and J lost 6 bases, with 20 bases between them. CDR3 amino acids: CAWSVQFGPPGPEAFF. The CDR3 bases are TGTGCCTGGAGTGTGCAGTTCGGGCCCCCGGGGCCTGAAGCTTTCTTT.

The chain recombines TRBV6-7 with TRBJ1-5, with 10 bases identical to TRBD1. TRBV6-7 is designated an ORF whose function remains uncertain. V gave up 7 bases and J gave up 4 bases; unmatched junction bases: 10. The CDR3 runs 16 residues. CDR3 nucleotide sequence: TGTGCCAGCATCGACCGGGACAGGGGTCTAAATCAGCCCCAGCATTTT. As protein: CASIDRDRGLNQPQHF.

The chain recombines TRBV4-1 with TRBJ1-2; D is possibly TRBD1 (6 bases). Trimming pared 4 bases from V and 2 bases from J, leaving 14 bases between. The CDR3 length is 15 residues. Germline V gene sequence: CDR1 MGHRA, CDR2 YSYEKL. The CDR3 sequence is CASSPYLGHNYGYTF. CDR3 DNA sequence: TGCGCCAGCAGCCCGTATTTGGGACACAACTATGGCTACACCTTC.

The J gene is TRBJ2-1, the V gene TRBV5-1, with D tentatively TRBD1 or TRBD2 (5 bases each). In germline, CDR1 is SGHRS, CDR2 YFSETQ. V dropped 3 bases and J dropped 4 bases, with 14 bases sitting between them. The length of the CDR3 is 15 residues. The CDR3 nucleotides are TGCGCCAGCAGCTCCCTTCCGGGGACGTACAATGAGCAGTTCTTC. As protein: CASSSLPGTYNEQFF.

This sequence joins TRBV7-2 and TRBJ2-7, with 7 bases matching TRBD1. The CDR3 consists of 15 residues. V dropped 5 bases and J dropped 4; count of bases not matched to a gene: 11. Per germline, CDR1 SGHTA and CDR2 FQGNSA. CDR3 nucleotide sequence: TGTGCCAGCAGCCCCACGCGGCAGGGACAGTACGAGCAGTACTTC. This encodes CASSPTRQGQYEQYF.

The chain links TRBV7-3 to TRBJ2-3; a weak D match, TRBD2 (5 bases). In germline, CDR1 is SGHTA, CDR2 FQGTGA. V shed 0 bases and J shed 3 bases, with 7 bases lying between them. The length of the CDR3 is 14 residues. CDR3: CASSLTGRTDTQYF. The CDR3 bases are TGTGCCAGCAGCTTAACAGGGAGAACAGATACGCAGTATTTT.

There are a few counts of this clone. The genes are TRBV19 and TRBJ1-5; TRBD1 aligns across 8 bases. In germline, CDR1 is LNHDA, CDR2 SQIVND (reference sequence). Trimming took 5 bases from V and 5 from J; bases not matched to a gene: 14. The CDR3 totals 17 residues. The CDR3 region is CASSPLAGQGPHQPQHF. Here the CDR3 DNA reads TGTGCCAGTAGTCCACTCGCCGGACAGGGCCCCCATCAGCCCCAGCATTTT. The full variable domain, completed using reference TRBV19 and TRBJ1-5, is DGGITQSPKYLFRKEGQNVTLSCEQNLNHDAMYWYRQDPGQGLRLIYYSQIVNDFQKGDIAEGYSVSREKKESFPLTVTSAQKNPTAFYLCASSPLAGQGPHQPQHFGDGTRLSIL.

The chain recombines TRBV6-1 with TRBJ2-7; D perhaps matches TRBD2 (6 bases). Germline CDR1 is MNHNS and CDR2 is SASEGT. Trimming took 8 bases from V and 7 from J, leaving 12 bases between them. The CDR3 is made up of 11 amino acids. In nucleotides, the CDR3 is TGTGCCAGCGGGAATCGGGAGGAGCAGTACTTC. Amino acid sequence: CASGNREEQYF.

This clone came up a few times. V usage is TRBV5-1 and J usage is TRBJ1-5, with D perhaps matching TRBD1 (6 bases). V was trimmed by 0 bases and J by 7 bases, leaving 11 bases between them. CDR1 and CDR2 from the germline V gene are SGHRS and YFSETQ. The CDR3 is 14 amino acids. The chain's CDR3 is CASSLEGGGQPQHF. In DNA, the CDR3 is TGCGCCAGCAGCTTGGAGGGGGGAGGCCAGCCCCAGCATTTT.

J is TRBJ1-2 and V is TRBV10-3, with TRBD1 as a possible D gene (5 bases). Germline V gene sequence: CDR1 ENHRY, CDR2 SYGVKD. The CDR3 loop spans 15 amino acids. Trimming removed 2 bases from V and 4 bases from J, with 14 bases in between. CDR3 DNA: TGTGCCATCAGTGAGGTGGGCAGGGCGGGCTATGGCTACACCTTC. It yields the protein CAISEVGRAGYGYTF.

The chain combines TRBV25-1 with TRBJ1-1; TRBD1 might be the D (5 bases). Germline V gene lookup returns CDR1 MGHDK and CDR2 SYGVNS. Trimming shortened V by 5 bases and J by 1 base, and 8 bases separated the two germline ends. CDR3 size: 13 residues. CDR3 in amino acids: CASSRTQNTEAFF. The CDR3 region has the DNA TGTGCCAGCAGTCGGACACAGAACACTGAAGCTTTCTTT.

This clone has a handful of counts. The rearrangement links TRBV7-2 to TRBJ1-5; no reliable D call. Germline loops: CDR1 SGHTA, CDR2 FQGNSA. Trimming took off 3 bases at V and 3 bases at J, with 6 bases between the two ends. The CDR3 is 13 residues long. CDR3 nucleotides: TGTGCCAGCAGCTTGATTTACAATCAGCCCCAGCATTTT. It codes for CASSLIYNQPQHF. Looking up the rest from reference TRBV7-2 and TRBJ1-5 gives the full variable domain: GAGVSQSPSNKVTEKGKDVELRCDPISGHTALYWYRQSLGQGLEFLIYFQGNSAPDKSGLPSDRFSAERTGGSVSTLTIQRTQQEDSAVYLCASSLIYNQPQHFGDGTRLSIL.

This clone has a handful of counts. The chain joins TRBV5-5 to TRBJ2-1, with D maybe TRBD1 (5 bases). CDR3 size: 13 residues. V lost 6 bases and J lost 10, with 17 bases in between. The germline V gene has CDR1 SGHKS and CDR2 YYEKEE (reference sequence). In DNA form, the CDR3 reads TGTGCCAGCACCTGGCTGAAGCCAGGGGAGCAGTTCTTC. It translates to CASTWLKPGEQFF.

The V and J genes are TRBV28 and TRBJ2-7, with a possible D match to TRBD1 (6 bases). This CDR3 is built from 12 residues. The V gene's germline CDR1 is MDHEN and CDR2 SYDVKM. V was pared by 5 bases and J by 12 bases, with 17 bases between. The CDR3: CASSLLRGGLYF. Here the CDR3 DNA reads TGTGCCAGCAGTCTATTGCGTGGGGGCCTGTACTTC.

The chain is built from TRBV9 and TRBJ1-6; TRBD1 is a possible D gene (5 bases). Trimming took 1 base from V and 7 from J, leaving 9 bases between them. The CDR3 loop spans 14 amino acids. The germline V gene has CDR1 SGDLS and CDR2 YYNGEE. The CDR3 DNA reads TGTGCCAGCAGCGTACTACAGGAGAATTCACCCCTCCACTTT. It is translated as CASSVLQENSPLHF. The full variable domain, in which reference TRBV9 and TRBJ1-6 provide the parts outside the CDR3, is DSGVTQTPKHLITATGQRVTLRCSPRSGDLSVYWYQQSLDQGLQFLIQYYNGEERAKGNILERFSAQQFPDLHSELNLSSLELGDSALYFCASSVLQENSPLHFGNGTRLTVT.

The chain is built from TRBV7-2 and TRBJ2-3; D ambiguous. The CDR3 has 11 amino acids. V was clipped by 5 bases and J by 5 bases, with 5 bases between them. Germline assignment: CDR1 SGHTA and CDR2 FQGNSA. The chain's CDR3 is CASSLRDTQYF. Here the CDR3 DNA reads TGTGCCAGCAGCCTTCGAGATACGCAGTATTTT. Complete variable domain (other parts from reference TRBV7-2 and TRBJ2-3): GAGVSQSPSNKVTEKGKDVELRCDPISGHTALYWYRQSLGQGLEFLIYFQGNSAPDKSGLPSDRFSAERTGGSVSTLTIQRTQQEDSAVYLCASSLRDTQYFGPGTRLTVL.

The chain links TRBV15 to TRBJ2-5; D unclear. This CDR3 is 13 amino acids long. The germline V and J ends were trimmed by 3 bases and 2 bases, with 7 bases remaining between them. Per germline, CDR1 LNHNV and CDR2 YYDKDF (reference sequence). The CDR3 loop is CATSRSQQETQYF. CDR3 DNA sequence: TGTGCCACCAGCAGGTCGCAACAAGAGACCCAGTACTTC.

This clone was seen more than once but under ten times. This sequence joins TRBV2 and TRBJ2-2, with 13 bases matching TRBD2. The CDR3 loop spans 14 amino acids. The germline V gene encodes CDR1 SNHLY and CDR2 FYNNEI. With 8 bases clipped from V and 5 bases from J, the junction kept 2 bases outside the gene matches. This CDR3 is CASGGLAGTGELFF. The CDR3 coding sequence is TGTGCCAGCGGGGGACTAGCGGGAACCGGGGAGCTGTTTTTT.

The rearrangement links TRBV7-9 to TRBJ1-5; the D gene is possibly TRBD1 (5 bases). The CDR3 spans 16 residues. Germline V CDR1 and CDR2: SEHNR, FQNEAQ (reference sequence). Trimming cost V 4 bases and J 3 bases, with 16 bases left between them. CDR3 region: CASSSGVTADNQPQHF. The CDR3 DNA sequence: TGTGCCAGCAGCTCTGGAGTGACAGCCGACAATCAGCCCCAGCATTTT.

CDR3 region: CASSGRLAGGRDTQYF. CDR3 sequence (DNA): TGTGCCAGCAGTGGACGACTAGCGGGGGGGCGAGATACGCAGTATTTT. This chain links TRBV6-1 with TRBJ2-3; 14 bases are a match to TRBD2. The CDR3 has 16 residues. The V segment lost 4 bases and the J segment 5 bases; nucleotides outside the gene matches: 5. In germline, CDR1 is MNHNS, CDR2 SASEGT.

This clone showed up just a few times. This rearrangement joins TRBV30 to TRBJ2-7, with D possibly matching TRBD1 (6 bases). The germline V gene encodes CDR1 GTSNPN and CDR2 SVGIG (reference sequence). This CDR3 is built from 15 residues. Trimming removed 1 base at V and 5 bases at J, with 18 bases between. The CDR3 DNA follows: TGTGCCTGGAGTGCTCTTGTGGGGGCCCTGAACGAGCAGTACTTC. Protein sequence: CAWSALVGALNEQYF.